One sample yielded the 12 T cell receptor beta chains listed below, sequenced in a study of cytomegalovirus exposure and HLA in healthy donors. The PCR employed 60 Vbeta primers together with 13 Jbeta primers. Profiled with immunoSEQ multiplex PCR; TCRdb holds only in-frame clones, not every one. The repertoire consists of roughly 180,000 clones, with more than 65% occurring once and the leading ten covering 0.95% to 1.5%. Sequenced sample: PBMCs. These receptors all come from a girl between 2 and 10 years old in good health and CMV-seropositive.

The rearrangement uses TRBV6-1 and TRBJ2-5; D is perhaps TRBD2 (6 bases). Germline CDR1 reads MNHNS; CDR2 reads SASEGT. The CDR3 is 13 residues long. V lost 4 bases, J lost 5 bases, and 11 bases lay in between. The CDR3 nucleotides are TGTGCCAGCAGTGGTCGGGGGTGGGAGACCCAGTACTTC. Protein product: CASSGRGWETQYF.

The rearrangement links TRBV5-1 to TRBJ2-3; 9 nucleotides line up with TRBD2. The CDR3 has 16 amino acids. CDR1 and CDR2 (germline): SGHRS, YFSETQ. J was trimmed by 0 bases and V by 0 bases; bases with no gene match: 2. The CDR3 loop is CASSLGLAGSTDTQYF. CDR3 bases: TGCGCCAGCAGCTTGGGGCTAGCGGGGAGCACAGATACGCAGTATTTT.

The CDR3 DNA reads as TGTGCCAGCGGGGTAGCGGGAGGCCGAGGAGATACGCAGTATTTT. It encodes CASGVAGGRGDTQYF. The chain is built from TRBV25-1 and TRBJ2-3; 10 positions agree with TRBD2. The ends lost 8 bases at V and 5 bases at J; junction bases unmatched: 10. Germline-derived CDR1 and CDR2 are MGHDK and SYGVNS. The CDR3 has 15 residues.

The chain couples TRBV11-2 to TRBJ1-1; a weak D match, TRBD1 (6 bases). The CDR3 covers 13 residues. Trimming removed 3 bases at V and 7 bases at J, with 12 bases between. Germline CDR1 SGHAT, CDR2 FQNNGV. The CDR3 DNA sequence: TGTGCCAGCAGCTTTTTAACAGGGAATGAAGCTTTCTTT. This encodes CASSFLTGNEAFF.

V usage is TRBV5-1 and J usage is TRBJ2-1, with D unclear. The CDR3 contains 15 residues. V was trimmed by 4 bases and J by 0 bases, leaving 11 bases between them. Germline CDR1 reads SGHRS; CDR2 reads YFSETQ. The CDR3 DNA sequence: TGCGCCAGCAGCAATATTCCGGGCTCCTACAATGAGCAGTTCTTC. Its translation is CASSNIPGSYNEQFF.

The J gene is TRBJ1-1, the V gene TRBV7-8, with a tentative D call TRBD1 (5 bases). The germline V gene encodes CDR1 SGHVS and CDR2 FQNEAQ. CDR3 length: 14 amino acids. Trimming removed 5 bases from V and 8 bases from J, with 18 bases in between. CDR3 nucleotides: TGTGCCAGCAGCCGCATAGCGGGACCCTGCGAAGCTTTCTTT. Its translation is CASSRIAGPCEAFF.

About this clone: The junction departs from the called germline gene at one end, perhaps through a read error. V gene TRBV30 combines with J gene TRBJ2-5, with 7 bases that match TRBD2. The end of the DNA aligns better with TRBJ2-7, so the J call may be wrong. The CDR3 has 11 amino acids. The germline CDR1 and CDR2 sequences are GTSNPN and SVGIG (reference sequence). The CDR3 coding sequence is TGCGCAATCGCGGGAGAGGGCGAGCAGTACTTC. Translated: CAIAGEGEQYF.

The chain recombines TRBV5-1 with TRBJ2-1; 10 bases align to TRBD2. The CDR3 is 14 amino acids. Germline loops: CDR1 SGHRS, CDR2 YFSETQ. The J segment lost 6 bases and the V segment lost 6 bases, leaving 6 bases of the junction unmatched. The CDR3 reads CASMELAGRNEQFF. CDR3 sequence (DNA): TGCGCCAGCATGGAACTAGCGGGGCGCAATGAGCAGTTCTTC.

This clone was seen only a few times. The V gene is TRBV2, the J gene TRBJ2-1; 8 bases align to TRBD1. Germline loops: CDR1 SNHLY, CDR2 FYNNEI. The CDR3 runs to 15 residues. V shed 1 base and J 7 bases; nucleotides not matched to a gene: 6. The CDR3 sequence: CASSEGTGRRNEQFF. For the CDR3, the DNA is TGTGCCAGCAGTGAAGGGACAGGGCGAAGGAATGAGCAGTTCTTC.

V is TRBV7-6 and J is TRBJ2-7; TRBD2 matches at 12 bases. Germline lookup yields CDR1 SGHVS and CDR2 FNYEAQ. J gave up 7 bases and V 9 bases, and 7 bases lay outside the gene matches. The CDR3 extends over 13 amino acids. The CDR3 DNA sequence: TGTGCCAGTAGCCTAGCGGGAGGGCGGGAGCAGTACTTC. This sequence encodes CASSLAGGREQYF.

Written as DNA, the CDR3 is TGTGCCAGTAGTATCCTGGGGGGGGGAAACACTGAAGCTTTCTTT. It is translated as CASSILGGGNTEAFF. The chain employs TRBV19 and TRBJ1-1; the D gene is possibly TRBD1 (5 bases). The CDR3 extends over 15 amino acids. V was clipped by 3 bases and J by 2 bases, with 13 bases between them. Germline CDR1 reads LNHDA; CDR2 reads SQIVND (reference sequence).

The rearrangement uses TRBV5-1 and TRBJ1-1; D not resolved. The V and J ends lost 0 bases and 6 bases respectively, with 15 bases between them. CDR3 length: 15 residues. CDR1 is SGHRS, CDR2 YFSETQ, per germline. The CDR3 coding sequence is TGCGCCAGCAGCTTGGGAGGCGGCGAATTCGCTGAAGCTTTCTTT. This codes for CASSLGGGEFAEAFF.